The source of this T cell receptor beta chain is a study of blood T cell repertoires in COVID-19. Overall study context: T cells, B-cell-depleted T cells, or PBMCs supplied cDNA or gDNA.

Per the germline V gene, CDR1 is MNHNY and CDR2 is SVGAGI (reference sequence). This CDR3 region has 13 residues. With V trimmed by 4 bases and J by 4 bases, 1 base remained unmatched. TCRdb's table, derived via immunoSEQ multiplex PCR, lists solely in-frame clones and lacks some. The sample holds 90,000 to 100,000 clones, about four fifths seen once. This chain joins TRBV6-6 and TRBJ1-3, with 7 bases fitting TRBD1. The sequence was obtained from a man between 70 and 80 years old with active or convalescent COVID-19. Sequencing was carried out using peripheral blood. The CDR3 DNA is TGTGCCAGCAGTTCAGGGGGAGGAAACACCATATATTTT. Residues: CASSSGGGNTIYF.